This note documents a single TCR beta chain sequence. V gave up 4 bases and J gave up 1 base, with 13 bases separating them. This CDR3 contains 15 residues. Per germline, CDR1 MNHEY and CDR2 SMNVEV (reference sequence). The sample originates from a study of shared clonotypes between healthy human individuals. Method: immunoSEQ multiplex PCR; TCRdb's copy keeps in-frame clones and lacks some. In the table there are 1.6 million or so clones, approximately 98.5% of which are singletons. Input material: naive CD4+ T cells sorted from blood. Documented subset: CD45RA+ positively selected. The chain recombines TRBV27 with TRBJ1-1; D remains ambiguous. The sequence came from a man aged 30 to 45 in good health. The CDR3 protein is CASSSPPRSNTEAFF. The CDR3 nucleotides are TGTGCCAGCAGTTCTCCCCCCCGCTCGAACACTGAAGCTTTCTTT.